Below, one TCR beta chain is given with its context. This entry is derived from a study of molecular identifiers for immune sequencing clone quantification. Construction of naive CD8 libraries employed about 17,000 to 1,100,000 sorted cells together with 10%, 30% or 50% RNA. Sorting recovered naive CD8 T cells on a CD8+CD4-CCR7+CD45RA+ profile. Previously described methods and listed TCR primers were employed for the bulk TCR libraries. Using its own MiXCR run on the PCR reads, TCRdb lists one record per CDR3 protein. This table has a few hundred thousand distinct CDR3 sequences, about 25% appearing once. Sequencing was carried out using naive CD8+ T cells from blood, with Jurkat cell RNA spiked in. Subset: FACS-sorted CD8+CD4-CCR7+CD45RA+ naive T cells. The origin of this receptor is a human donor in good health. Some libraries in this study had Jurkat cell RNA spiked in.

The CDR3 nucleotides read TGTGCCAGCAGTGAATCCGCGGGGGCCTACTACGAGCAGTACTTC. This translates into CASSESAGAYYEQYF. This rearrangement joins TRBV2 to TRBJ2-7; D is perhaps TRBD2 (7 bases). Germline loops: CDR1 SNHLY, CDR2 FYNNEI. The CDR3 consists of 15 residues. Deletions cut 2 bases from V and 3 bases from J, with 14 bases between.